This T cell receptor (beta chain) was documented in a study of T cells in Graves' hyperthyroidism and ophthalmopathy. From RNA transcripts, TCR beta CDR3 regions were amplified. HTBI primers were employed in a first-round RT-PCR of the TCR CDR3. One entry per CDR3 protein, called by TCRdb with MiXCR from the multiplex PCR reads. This sample carries roughly 100,000 distinct CDR3 sequences, around 50% of them seen once, and the ten largest clones take about a quarter. CDR3 length: 15 amino acids. V shed 4 bases and J shed 4 bases, with 16 bases lying between them. Germline-derived CDR1 and CDR2 are SGHAT and FQNNGV.

This chain uses TRBV11-2 with TRBJ1-2; D possibly corresponds to TRBD1 (5 bases). Sequenced: blood. This sequence was found in a man aged 40-49 years with Graves' hyperthyroidism. The CDR3 here is CASSSADKGSYGYTF. The DNA of the CDR3 is TGTGCCAGCAGCTCCGCGGACAAGGGGAGCTATGGCTACACCTTC. The full variable domain, in which reference TRBV11-2 and TRBJ1-2 provide the parts outside the CDR3, is EAGVAQSPRYKIIEKRQSVAFWCNPISGHATLYWYQQILGQGPKLLIQFQNNGVVDDSQLPKDRFSAERLKGVDSTLKIQPAKLEDSAVYLCASSSADKGSYGYTFGSGTRLTVV.